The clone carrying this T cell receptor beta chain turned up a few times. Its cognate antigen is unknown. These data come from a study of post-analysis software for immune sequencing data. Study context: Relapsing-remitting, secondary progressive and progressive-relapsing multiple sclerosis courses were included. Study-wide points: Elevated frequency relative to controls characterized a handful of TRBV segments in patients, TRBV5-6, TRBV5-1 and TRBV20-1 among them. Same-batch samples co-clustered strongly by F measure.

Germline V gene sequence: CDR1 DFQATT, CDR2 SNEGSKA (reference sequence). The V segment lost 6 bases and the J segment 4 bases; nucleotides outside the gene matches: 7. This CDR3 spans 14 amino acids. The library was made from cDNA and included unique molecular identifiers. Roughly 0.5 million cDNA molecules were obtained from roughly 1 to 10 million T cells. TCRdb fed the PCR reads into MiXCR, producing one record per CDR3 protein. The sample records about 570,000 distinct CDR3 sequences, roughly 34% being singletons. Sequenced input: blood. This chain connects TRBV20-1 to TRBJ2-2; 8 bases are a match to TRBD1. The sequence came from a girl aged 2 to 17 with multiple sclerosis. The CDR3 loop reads CSAKDRASTGELFF. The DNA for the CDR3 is TGCAGTGCCAAGGACAGGGCGAGCACCGGGGAGCTGTTTTTT.